This T cell receptor (beta chain) was captured in a study of cytomegalovirus exposure and HLA in healthy donors. Study-level findings and limits: A later analysis associated 15,000 or so TCR beta sequences with HLA alleles at a 0.05 false discovery rate. Cytomegalovirus association was listed for around 180 TCR beta chains. The dataset shows that most TCR sequences were rare, while some public TCRs occurred in many donors.

The CDR3 sequence is 16 residues long. Per the germline V gene, CDR1 is SGHRS and CDR2 is YFSETQ. V gave up 0 bases and J gave up 0 bases; unmatched junction bases: 6. Points on this clone: Its antigen is not identified.

PCR employed 60 Vbeta and 13 Jbeta primers. Repertoires were generated with immunoSEQ multiplex PCR, while TCRdb's copy carries only in-frame clones and drops some. The table counts tens of thousands of clones; about 2.3% lies in the top ten. At sampling all donors were nominally healthy, likely with unrecorded immune exposures. The receptor comes from a female donor in good health and CMV-seronegative. The sample comprised PBMCs. This chain links TRBV5-1 with TRBJ2-7; 7 nucleotides line up with TRBD1. The CDR3 loop is CASSLVLGDSSYEQYF. The CDR3 bases are TGCGCCAGCAGCTTGGTCCTCGGGGACAGCTCCTACGAGCAGTACTTC.